This TCR beta chain was recovered during a study of T cells in Graves' hyperthyroidism and ophthalmopathy. TCR beta CDR3 sequences were amplified from RNA transcripts. Researchers ran a first-round RT-PCR on the TCR CDR3 using the HTBI primer set. TCRdb called the multiplex PCR reads again in MiXCR, with one record for every CDR3 protein. Found here are about 400,000 distinct CDR3 sequences, 15% to 19% of them singletons; the top ten hold roughly 25%. With 6 bases clipped from V and 7 bases from J, the junction kept 17 bases outside the gene matches. Germline V CDR1 and CDR2: MNHEY, SMNVEV (reference sequence). CDR3 size: 17 residues. This clonotype was counted between two and nine times.

The genes are TRBV27 and TRBJ2-3; 9 positions agree with TRBD2. This clonotype was sampled from a woman younger than 35 with Graves' hyperthyroidism that later progressed to Graves' ophthalmopathy. The specimen sequenced was blood. CDR3 residues: CASSLIGEAGGPHTQYF. CDR3 coding DNA: TGTGCCAGCAGCCTTATCGGTGAGGCGGGAGGGCCCCATACGCAGTATTTT.